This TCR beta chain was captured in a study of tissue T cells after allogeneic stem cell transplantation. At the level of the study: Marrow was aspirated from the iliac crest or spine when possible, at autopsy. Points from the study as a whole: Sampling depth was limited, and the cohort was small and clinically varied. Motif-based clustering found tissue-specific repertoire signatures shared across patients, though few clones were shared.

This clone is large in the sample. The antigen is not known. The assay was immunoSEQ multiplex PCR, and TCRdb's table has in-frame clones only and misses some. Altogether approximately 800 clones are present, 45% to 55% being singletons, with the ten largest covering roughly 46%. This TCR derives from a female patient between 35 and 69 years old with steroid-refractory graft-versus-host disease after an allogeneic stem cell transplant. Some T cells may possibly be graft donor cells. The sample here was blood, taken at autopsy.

In nucleotides, the CDR3 is TGTGCCAGCAGCCAACCCCTCCTTTTTACTAGTCTGGACACTGAAGCTTTCTTT. Translating it yields CASSQPLLFTSLDTEAFF. This sequence joins TRBV4-2 and TRBJ1-1; D is undetermined. Trimming left V 2 bases short and J 3 bases short, with 22 bases between. There are 18 residues in the CDR3. CDR1 is LGHNA and CDR2 is YNFKEQ in the germline V gene.